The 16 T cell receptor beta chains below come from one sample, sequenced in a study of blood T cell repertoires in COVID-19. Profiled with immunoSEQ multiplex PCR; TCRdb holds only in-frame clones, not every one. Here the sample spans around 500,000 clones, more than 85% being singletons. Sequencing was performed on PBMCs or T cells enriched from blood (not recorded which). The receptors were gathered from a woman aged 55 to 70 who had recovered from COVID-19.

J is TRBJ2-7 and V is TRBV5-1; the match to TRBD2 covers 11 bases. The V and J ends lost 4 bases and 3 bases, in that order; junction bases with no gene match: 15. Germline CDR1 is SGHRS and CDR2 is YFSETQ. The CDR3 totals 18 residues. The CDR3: CASSLQPASGGNSYEQYV. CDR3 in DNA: TGCGCCAGCAGCCTGCAACCGGCTAGCGGGGGGAATAGCTACGAGCAGTACGTC.

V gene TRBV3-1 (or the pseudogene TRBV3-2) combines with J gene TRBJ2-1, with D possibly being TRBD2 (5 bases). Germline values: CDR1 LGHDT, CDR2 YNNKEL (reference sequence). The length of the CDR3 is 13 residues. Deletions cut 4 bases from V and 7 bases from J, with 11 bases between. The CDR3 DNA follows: TGTGCCAGCAGCCTTCTCTCGGGGAATGAGCAGTTCTTC. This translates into CASSLLSGNEQFF.

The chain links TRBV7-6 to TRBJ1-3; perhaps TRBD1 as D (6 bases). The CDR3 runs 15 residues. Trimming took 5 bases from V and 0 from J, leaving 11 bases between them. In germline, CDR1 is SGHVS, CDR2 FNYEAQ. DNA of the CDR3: TGTGCCAGCAGCCCCGGACAGTCCTCTGGAAACACCATATATTTT. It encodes CASSPGQSSGNTIYF. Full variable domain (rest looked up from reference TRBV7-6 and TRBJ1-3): GAGVSQSPRYKVTKRGQDVALRCDPISGHVSLYWYRQALGQGPEFLTYFNYEAQQDKSGLPNDRFSAERPEGSISTLTIQRTEQRDSAMYRCASSPGQSSGNTIYFGEGSWLTVV.

In DNA, the CDR3 is TGCGCCAGCAGCCCGACTAGCGGGGGGACAGATACGCAGTATTTT. This sequence encodes CASSPTSGGTDTQYF. This chain joins TRBV4-1 and TRBJ2-3; 13 positions match TRBD2. There are 15 residues in the CDR3. The germline V gene has CDR1 MGHRA and CDR2 YSYEKL. Unmatched junction bases numbered 1, after V lost 4 bases and J lost 3 bases.

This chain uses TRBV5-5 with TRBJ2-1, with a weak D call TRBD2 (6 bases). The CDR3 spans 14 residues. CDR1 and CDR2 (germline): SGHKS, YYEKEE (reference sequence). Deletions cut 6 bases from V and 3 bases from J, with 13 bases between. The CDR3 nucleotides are TGTGCCAGCACCCCGGTGGGGGGCTACAATGAGCAGTTCTTC. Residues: CASTPVGGYNEQFF.

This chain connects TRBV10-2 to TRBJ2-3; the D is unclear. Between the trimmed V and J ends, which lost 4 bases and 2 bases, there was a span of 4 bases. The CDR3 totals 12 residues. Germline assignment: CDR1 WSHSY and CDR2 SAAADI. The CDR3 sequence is CASSAFTDTQYF. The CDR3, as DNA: TGCGCCAGCAGTGCTTTCACAGATACGCAGTATTTT.

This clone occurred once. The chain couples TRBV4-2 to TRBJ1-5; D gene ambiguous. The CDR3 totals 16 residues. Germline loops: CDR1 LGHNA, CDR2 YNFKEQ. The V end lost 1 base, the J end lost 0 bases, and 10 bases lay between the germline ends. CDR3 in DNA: TGTGCCAGCAGCCAAGGAGGGCGGACTAGCAATCAGCCCCAGCATTTT. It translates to CASSQGGRTSNQPQHF.

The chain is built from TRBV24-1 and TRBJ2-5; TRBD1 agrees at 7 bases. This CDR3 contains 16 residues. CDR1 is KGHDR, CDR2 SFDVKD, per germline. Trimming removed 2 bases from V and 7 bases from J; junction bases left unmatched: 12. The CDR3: CATSDSKQGTGGTQYF. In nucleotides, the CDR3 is TGTGCCACCAGTGATTCGAAACAGGGGACCGGTGGGACCCAGTACTTC.

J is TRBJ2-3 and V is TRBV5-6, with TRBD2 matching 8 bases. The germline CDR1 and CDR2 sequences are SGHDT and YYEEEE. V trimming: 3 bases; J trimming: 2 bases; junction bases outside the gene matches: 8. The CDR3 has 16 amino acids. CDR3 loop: CASSWGSGVSTDTQYF. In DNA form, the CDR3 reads TGTGCCAGCAGCTGGGGTAGCGGGGTTTCCACAGATACGCAGTATTTT.

In DNA, the CDR3 is TGCGCCAGCAGCTTGGCAGCAACTAATGAAAAACTGTTTTTT. The encoded protein is CASSLAATNEKLFF. The chain carries TRBV5-1 and TRBJ1-4; D not resolved. This CDR3 has 14 residues. The V gene lost 0 bases and the J gene lost 0 bases, with 3 bases spanning the gap. The V gene's germline CDR1 is SGHRS and CDR2 YFSETQ.

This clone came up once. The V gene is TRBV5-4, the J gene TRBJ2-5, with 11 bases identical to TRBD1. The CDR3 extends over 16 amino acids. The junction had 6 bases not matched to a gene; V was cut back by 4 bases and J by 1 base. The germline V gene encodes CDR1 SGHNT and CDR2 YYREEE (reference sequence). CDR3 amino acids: CASSRAGTGGQETQYF. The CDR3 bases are TGTGCCAGCAGCCGGGCCGGGACAGGGGGCCAAGAGACCCAGTACTTC.

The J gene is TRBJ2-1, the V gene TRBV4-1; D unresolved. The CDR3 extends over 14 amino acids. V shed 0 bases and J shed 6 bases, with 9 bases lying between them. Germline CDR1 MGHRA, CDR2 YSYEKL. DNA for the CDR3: TGCGCCAGCAGCCAAGATCTGGGCATCAATGAGCAGTTCTTC. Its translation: CASSQDLGINEQFF.

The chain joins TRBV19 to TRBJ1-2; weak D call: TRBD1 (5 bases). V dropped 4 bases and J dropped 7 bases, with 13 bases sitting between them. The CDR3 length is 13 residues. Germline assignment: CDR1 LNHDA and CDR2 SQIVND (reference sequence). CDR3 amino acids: CASSKGARPGYTF. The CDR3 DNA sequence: TGTGCCAGTAGTAAAGGGGCGAGGCCTGGCTACACCTTC.

In DNA form, the CDR3 reads TGTGCCACCAACGAACCGGGGAGGAGCGCAGATACGCAGTATTTT. This sequence encodes CATNEPGRSADTQYF. The J gene is TRBJ2-3, the V gene TRBV15, with D tentatively TRBD2 (6 bases). The CDR3 is made up of 15 amino acids. Between the trimmed V and J ends, which lost 7 bases and 4 bases, there was a span of 18 bases. CDR1 is LNHNV, CDR2 YYDKDF, per germline (reference sequence).

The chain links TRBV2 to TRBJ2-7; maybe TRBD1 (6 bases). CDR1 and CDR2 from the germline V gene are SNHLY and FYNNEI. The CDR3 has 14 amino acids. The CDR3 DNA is TGTGCCAGCAGAGAAGGACAGTTAACTTACGAGCAGTACGTC. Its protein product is CASREGQLTYEQYV.

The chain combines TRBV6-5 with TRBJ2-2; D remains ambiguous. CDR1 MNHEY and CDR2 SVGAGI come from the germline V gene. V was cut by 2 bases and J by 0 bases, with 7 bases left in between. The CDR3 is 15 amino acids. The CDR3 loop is CASSYESTNTGELFF. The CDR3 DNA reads TGTGCCAGCAGTTACGAGAGTACGAACACCGGGGAGCTGTTTTTT.